The 24 T cell receptor beta chains below all came from one sample that was sequenced in a study of identical twins. TCRdb reprocessed the 5' RACE reads with MiXCR, giving one entry per CDR3 protein. The profile shows a few hundred thousand distinct CDR3 sequences, approximately 17% of them singletons. The sequenced sample consisted of naive T cells sorted from blood. These receptors all stem from a man aged 50 to 60 in good health.

V and J are TRBV5-1 and TRBJ2-2, with D uncertain. Germline V gene sequence: CDR1 SGHRS, CDR2 YFSETQ. The length of the CDR3 is 17 residues. Trimming left V 1 base short and J 3 bases short, with 16 bases between. CDR3 loop: CASSLFSSQIDTGELFF. The CDR3 DNA reads TGCGCCAGCAGCTTGTTTAGCAGCCAAATTGACACCGGGGAGCTGTTTTTT. Filled out from reference TRBV5-1 and TRBJ2-2, the complete variable domain reads KAGVTQTPRYLIKTRGQQVTLSCSPISGHRSVSWYQQTPGQGLQFLFEYFSETQRNKGNFPGRFSGRQFSNSRSEMNVSTLELGDSALYLCASSLFSSQIDTGELFFGEGSRLTVL.

The chain employs TRBV3-1 and TRBJ2-7, with 13 bases identical to TRBD2. V was clipped by 7 bases and J by 4 bases; unmatched bases: 4. Germline V gene data show CDR1 as LGHDT and CDR2 as YNNKEL (reference sequence). The CDR3 consists of 14 residues. In DNA, the CDR3 is TGTGCCAGCAACCGGACTAGCGGGAGTTACGAGCAGTACTTC. Translated: CASNRTSGSYEQYF.

The chain carries TRBV6-5 and TRBJ2-2; no clear D. Germline-derived CDR1 and CDR2 are MNHEY and SVGAGI. This CDR3 is built from 14 residues. V lost 0 bases and J 5 bases, leaving 7 bases between the germline ends. The CDR3 region is CASSYSSVTGELFF. CDR3 sequence (DNA): TGTGCCAGCAGTTACTCCTCGGTAACCGGGGAGCTGTTTTTT.

CDR3 in amino acids: CASSRQGAADTQYF. The CDR3, as DNA: TGTGCCAGCTCCAGACAGGGGGCTGCGGATACGCAGTATTTT. The chain recombines TRBV7-6 with TRBJ2-3; 10 bases align to TRBD1. J gave up 6 bases and V 8 bases, and 8 bases lay outside the gene matches. The CDR3 is 14 residues long. CDR1 and CDR2 from the germline V gene are SGHVS and FNYEAQ.

This clonotype was observed a few times. The chain recombines TRBV6-1 with TRBJ1-1, with TRBD1 matching 11 bases. The CDR3 has 15 residues. Germline CDR1 and CDR2: MNHNS and SASEGT. After removal of 7 bases from V and 1 base from J, the junction contained 5 bases not matched to a gene. Written as DNA, the CDR3 is TGTGCCAGCACCTCCGGACAGGGGGCGAACACTGAAGCTTTCTTT. This translates into CASTSGQGANTEAFF.

J is TRBJ2-6 and V is TRBV5-4; no definite D call. CDR3 length: 16 amino acids. Trimming took off 6 bases at V and 4 bases at J, with 17 bases between the two ends. Germline CDR1 is SGHNT and CDR2 is YYREEE (reference sequence). CDR3 protein: CASKKLMGGGANVLTF. CDR3 nucleotides: TGTGCCAGCAAAAAACTGATGGGTGGCGGGGCCAACGTCCTGACTTTC.

The rearrangement joins TRBV3-1 to TRBJ2-5; D possibly corresponds to TRBD2 (6 bases). Germline V gene sequence: CDR1 LGHDT, CDR2 YNNKEL (reference sequence). The V end lost 4 bases, the J end lost 1 base, and 16 bases lay between the germline ends. The CDR3 is made up of 16 amino acids. The CDR3 protein is CASSRPLSGFQETQYF. The DNA of the CDR3 is TGTGCCAGCAGCCGTCCCCTCAGCGGGTTCCAAGAGACCCAGTACTTC.

The sample holds many counts of this clonotype. The gene calls are TRBV5-1 and TRBJ1-1; D is possibly TRBD1 (5 bases). The CDR3 contains 13 residues. CDR1 and CDR2 from the germline V gene are SGHRS and YFSETQ. The V end lost 5 bases, the J end lost 8 bases, and 16 bases lay between the germline ends. The CDR3 bases are TGCGCCAGCAGACCTGACAGATTACGGGAAGCTTTCTTT. Residues: CASRPDRLREAFF.

This clonotype was counted at least ten times. The gene calls are TRBV20-1 and TRBJ1-6, with TRBD1 matching over 9 bases. This CDR3 comprises 15 residues. Unmatched junction bases numbered 6, after V lost 2 bases and J lost 7 bases. The germline V gene has CDR1 DFQATT and CDR2 SNEGSKA (reference sequence). CDR3 DNA sequence: TGCAGTGCTAGATCCGGGACAGGGTTAAATTCACCCCTCCACTTT. Translating gives CSARSGTGLNSPLHF.

The chain employs TRBV5-1 and TRBJ2-1, with D possibly TRBD2 on 5 matching bases. CDR1 is SGHRS, CDR2 YFSETQ, per germline. Trimming shortened V by 6 bases and J by 1 base, and 14 bases separated the two germline ends. CDR3 size: 15 residues. CDR3 nucleotide sequence: TGCGCCAGCATCCCGTTGGGGAGTTCCTACAATGAGCAGTTCTTC. Residues: CASIPLGSSYNEQFF.

This clonotype was observed at least ten times. This chain links TRBV6-5 with TRBJ2-1; unclear D gene. With 2 bases removed from V and 0 bases from J, the gap between germline ends came to 11 bases. The CDR3 extends over 16 amino acids. CDR1 and CDR2 (germline): MNHEY, SVGAGI. CDR3 DNA: TGTGCCAGCAGTTACATTCCTACGAGCTCCTACAATGAGCAGTTCTTC. Translated: CASSYIPTSSYNEQFF.

This clonotype was counted ten times or more. The chain couples TRBV2 to TRBJ2-5; the D gene could be TRBD1 or TRBD2 (5 bases each). Trimming took off 7 bases at V and 5 bases at J, with 11 bases between the two ends. The CDR3 has 12 amino acids. Germline V CDR1 and CDR2: SNHLY, FYNNEI. The DNA for the CDR3 is TGTGCCAGCAATTTAGGGGAGGAGACCCAGTACTTC. Translated, it gives CASNLGEETQYF.

This CDR3 reads CASSPTGAGMNTEAFF. CDR3 nucleotide sequence: TGCGCCAGCAGCCCGACAGGGGCAGGCATGAACACTGAAGCTTTCTTT. The chain joins TRBV4-1 to TRBJ1-1; 8 nucleotides align to TRBD1. This CDR3 comprises 16 residues. V dropped 4 bases and J dropped 0; count of bases not matched to a gene: 7. In germline, CDR1 is MGHRA, CDR2 YSYEKL.

This clonotype was seen only a few times. V is TRBV20-1 and J is TRBJ1-4, with D unresolved. This CDR3 has 15 amino acids. V was clipped by 5 bases and J by 3 bases, with 16 bases between them. Germline V lookup: CDR1 DFQATT, CDR2 SNEGSKA (reference sequence). The CDR3 bases are TGCAGTGCTTCGGACGCTGGTCGACCTAATGAAAAACTGTTTTTT. Amino acid sequence: CSASDAGRPNEKLFF.

V gene TRBV5-1 combines with J gene TRBJ2-2; a weak D match, TRBD1 (6 bases). This CDR3 spans 15 amino acids. From germline, CDR1 is SGHRS and CDR2 YFSETQ. Trimming shortened V by 5 bases and J by 6 bases, and 17 bases separated the two germline ends. CDR3 DNA: TGCGCCAGCAGTCCCTGGGGGCAGGTCGCCGGGGAGCTGTTTTTT. This translates into CASSPWGQVAGELFF.

The gene calls are TRBV15 and TRBJ2-7; D is ambiguous. CDR1 LNHNV and CDR2 YYDKDF come from the germline V gene (reference sequence). V was cut by 0 bases and J by 5 bases, with 8 bases left in between. The CDR3 contains 13 residues. The DNA for the CDR3 is TGTGCCACCAGCAGAGATCTAAGGAACGAGCAGTACTTC. Translating it yields CATSRDLRNEQYF. Full variable domain (outside the CDR3, taken from reference TRBV15 and TRBJ2-7): DAMVIQNPRYQVTQFGKPVTLSCSQTLNHNVMYWYQQKSSQAPKLLFHYYDKDFNNEADTPDNFQSRRPNTSFCFLDIRSPGLGDTAMYLCATSRDLRNEQYFGPGTRLTVT.

This clonotype was found a few times. The chain uses TRBV18 and TRBJ2-1; D not certain. V was trimmed by 0 bases and J by 9 bases, leaving 12 bases between them. Looked up from germline, CDR1 is KGHSH and CDR2 is LQKENI. The CDR3 contains 14 residues. The CDR3 is CASSPPEVLSEQFF. For the CDR3, the DNA is TGTGCCAGCTCACCACCCGAAGTACTTAGTGAGCAGTTCTTC.

V usage is TRBV7-9 and J usage is TRBJ2-5; TRBD1 might be the D (5 bases). V was clipped by 1 base and J by 5 bases, with 14 bases between them. The germline CDR1 and CDR2 sequences are SEHNR and FQNEAQ (reference sequence). This CDR3 has 15 residues. CDR3 in DNA: TGTGCCAGCAGCTTAGGGTCTACAGGAATGGAGACCCAGTACTTC. It encodes CASSLGSTGMETQYF. The variable domain in full, with the rest retrieved from reference TRBV7-9 and TRBJ2-5, is DTGVSQNPRHKITKRGQNVTFRCDPISEHNRLYWYRQTLGQGPEFLTYFQNEAQLEKSRLLSDRFSAERPKGSFSTLEIQRTEQGDSAMYLCASSLGSTGMETQYFGPGTRLLVL.

The chain carries TRBV6-5 and TRBJ2-2, with D unresolved. The CDR3 runs to 14 residues. Germline V CDR1 and CDR2: MNHEY, SVGAGI. Trimming left V 4 bases short and J 4 bases short, with 10 bases between. The CDR3 DNA reads as TGTGCCAGCAGTTGGGGATCCGTCACCGGGGAGCTGTTTTTT. Translating gives CASSWGSVTGELFF.

This clonotype was seen more than once but under ten times. This sequence joins TRBV5-1 and TRBJ1-2, with D possibly being TRBD1 (6 bases). The CDR3 has 15 residues. The V end was cut by 1 base, the J end by 4 bases, with 14 bases between. Germline CDR1 is SGHRS and CDR2 is YFSETQ. The DNA of the CDR3 is TGCGCCAGCAGCTTGTCCGACGACAGGCTCTATGGCTACACCTTC. Translated, it gives CASSLSDDRLYGYTF.

This chain joins TRBV5-6 and TRBJ2-7; no firm D call. V was trimmed by 0 bases and J by 6 bases, leaving 13 bases between them. CDR1 and CDR2 (germline): SGHDT, YYEEEE. This CDR3 contains 14 residues. Here the CDR3 reads CASSLAFGVSEQYF. The CDR3 DNA is TGTGCCAGCAGCTTGGCCTTTGGGGTATCCGAGCAGTACTTC.

This clonotype was seen a few times. This chain uses TRBV7-9 with TRBJ1-5; D call uncertain. There are 13 residues in the CDR3. The germline gives CDR1 SEHNR, CDR2 FQNEAQ (reference sequence). The V end lost 1 base, the J end lost 4 bases, and 5 bases lay between the germline ends. CDR3 loop: CASSLDYNQPQHF. CDR3 coding DNA: TGTGCCAGCAGCTTAGATTATAATCAGCCCCAGCATTTT.

This clonotype occurred a few times. The V gene is TRBV6-1, the J gene TRBJ1-6; tentative D call: TRBD1 (5 bases). CDR1 and CDR2 (germline): MNHNS, SASEGT. Trimming took off 7 bases at V and 7 bases at J, with 17 bases between the two ends. The CDR3 has 15 amino acids. The chain's CDR3 is CASTGTYPGNSPLHF. Here the CDR3 DNA reads TGTGCCAGCACCGGGACTTACCCAGGGAATTCACCCCTCCACTTT.

This clonotype was seen a handful of times. The V call is TRBV12-3 or TRBV12-4, the J call TRBJ2-7; 7 nucleotides line up with TRBD1. Germline trimming cut 3 bases from V and 1 base from J; bases unmatched to any gene: 9. CDR3 length equals 16 residues. CDR3 residues: CASSFEGAQGSYEQYF. For the CDR3, the DNA is TGTGCCAGCAGTTTCGAGGGGGCGCAAGGGTCCTACGAGCAGTACTTC.